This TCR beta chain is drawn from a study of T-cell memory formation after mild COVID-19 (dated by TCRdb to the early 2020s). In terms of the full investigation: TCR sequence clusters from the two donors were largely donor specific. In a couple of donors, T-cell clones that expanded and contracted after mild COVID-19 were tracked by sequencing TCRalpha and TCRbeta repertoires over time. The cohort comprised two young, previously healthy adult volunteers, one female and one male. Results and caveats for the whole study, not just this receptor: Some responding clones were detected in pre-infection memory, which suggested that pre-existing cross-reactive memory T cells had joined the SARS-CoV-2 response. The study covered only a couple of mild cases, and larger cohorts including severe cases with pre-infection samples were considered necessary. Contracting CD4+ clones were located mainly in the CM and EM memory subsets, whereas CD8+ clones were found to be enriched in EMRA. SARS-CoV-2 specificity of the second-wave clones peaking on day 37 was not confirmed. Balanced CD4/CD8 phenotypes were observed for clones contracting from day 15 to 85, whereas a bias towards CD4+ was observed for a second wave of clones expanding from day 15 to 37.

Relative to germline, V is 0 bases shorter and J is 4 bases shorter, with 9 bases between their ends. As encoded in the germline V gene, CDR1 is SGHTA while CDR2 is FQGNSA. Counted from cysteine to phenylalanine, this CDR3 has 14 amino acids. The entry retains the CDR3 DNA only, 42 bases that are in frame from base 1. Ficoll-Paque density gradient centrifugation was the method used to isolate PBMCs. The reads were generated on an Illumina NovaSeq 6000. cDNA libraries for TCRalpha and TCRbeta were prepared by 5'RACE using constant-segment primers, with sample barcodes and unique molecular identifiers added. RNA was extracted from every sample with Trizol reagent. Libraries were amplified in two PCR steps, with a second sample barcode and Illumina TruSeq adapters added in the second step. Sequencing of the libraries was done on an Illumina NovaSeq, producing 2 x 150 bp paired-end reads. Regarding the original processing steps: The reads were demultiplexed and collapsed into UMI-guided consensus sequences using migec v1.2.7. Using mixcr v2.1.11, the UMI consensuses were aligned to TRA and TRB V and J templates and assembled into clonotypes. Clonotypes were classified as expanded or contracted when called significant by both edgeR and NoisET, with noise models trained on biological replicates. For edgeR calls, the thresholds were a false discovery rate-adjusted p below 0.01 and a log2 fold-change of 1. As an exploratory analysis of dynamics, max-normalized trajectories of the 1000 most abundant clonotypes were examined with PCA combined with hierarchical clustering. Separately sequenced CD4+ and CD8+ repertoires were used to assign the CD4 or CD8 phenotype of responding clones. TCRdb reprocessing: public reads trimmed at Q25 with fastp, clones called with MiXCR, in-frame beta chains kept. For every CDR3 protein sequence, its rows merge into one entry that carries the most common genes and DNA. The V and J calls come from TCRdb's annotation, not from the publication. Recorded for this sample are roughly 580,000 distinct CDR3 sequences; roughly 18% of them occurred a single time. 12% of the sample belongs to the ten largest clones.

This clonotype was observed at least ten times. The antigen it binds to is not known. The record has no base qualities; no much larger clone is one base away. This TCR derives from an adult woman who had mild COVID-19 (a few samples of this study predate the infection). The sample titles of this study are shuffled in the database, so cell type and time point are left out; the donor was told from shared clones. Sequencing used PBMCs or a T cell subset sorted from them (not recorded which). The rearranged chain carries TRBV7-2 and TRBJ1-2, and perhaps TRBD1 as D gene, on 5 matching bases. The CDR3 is CASSLAAGPYGYTF. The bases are TGTGCCAGCAGCTTAGCAGCAGGGCCCTATGGCTACACCTTC.